This is a list of T cell receptor beta chains from one sample in a study of CD8+ T cells in alopecia areata. Assay: immunoSEQ multiplex PCR; the TCRdb copy retains only in-frame clones and omits some. Of around 29,000 clones detected, about three quarters appear once; the ten largest clones hold approximately 18%. What was sequenced was NKG2D-low CD8+ T cells sorted from blood. These receptors came from a human donor with alopecia areata. The CDR3 runs from the conserved cysteine through the conserved F or W. The D gene is left open where the match is weak. Rows may omit the clone size; those that give it use once, few, many or a size class.

CDR3 DNA: TGTGCCTGGAGTGTACTCGAACAGGGGGCAGGCTATGGCTACACCTTC
CDR3 protein: CAWSVLEQGAGYGYTF
J gene: TRBJ1-2
V gene: TRBV30
D gene: TRBD1
clone size: .

CDR3 DNA: TGCAGCGTTGAAGCAGGGGGGTATGGCTACACCTTC
CDR3 protein: CSVEAGGYGYTF
J gene: TRBJ1-2
V gene: TRBV29-1
D gene: TRBD1
clone size: once

CDR3 DNA: TGTGCCAGTAGTCTAGCGGGGACCACCGGGGAGCTGTTTTTT
CDR3 protein: CASSLAGTTGELFF
J gene: TRBJ2-2
V gene: TRBV19
D gene: TRBD2
clone size: .

CDR3 DNA: TGTGCCAGCAGCTTAGAGCCTCCAGGGTTACTCAATCAGCCCCAGCATTTT
CDR3 protein: CASSLEPPGLLNQPQHF
J gene: TRBJ1-5
V gene: TRBV7-2
D gene: .
clone size: .

CDR3 DNA: TGTGCCAGCAGTTACTCGAATGGGGGGGGCACAGATACGCAGTATTTT
CDR3 protein: CASSYSNGGGTDTQYF
J gene: TRBJ2-3
V gene: TRBV6-5
D gene: TRBD2
clone size: .

CDR3 DNA: TGCAGCGGACAGGGGGCCTACGAGCAGTACTTC
CDR3 protein: CSGQGAYEQYF
J gene: TRBJ2-7
V gene: TRBV29-1
D gene: TRBD1
clone size: .

CDR3 DNA: TGTGCCAGCAGTGAATGGGGAGAACAAGAGACCCAGTACTTC
CDR3 protein: CASSEWGEQETQYF
J gene: TRBJ2-5
V gene: TRBV25-1
D gene: .
clone size: .

CDR3 DNA: TGCAGCGTTGAAGAGGCTAGCGGGGGATTCAATGAGCAGTTCTTC
CDR3 protein: CSVEEASGGFNEQFF
J gene: TRBJ2-1
V gene: TRBV29-1
D gene: TRBD2
clone size: .

CDR3 DNA: TGTGCCAGCAGCCAAGGACAGAGCAGCTCCTACGAGCAGTACTTC
CDR3 protein: CASSQGQSSSYEQYF
J gene: TRBJ2-7
V gene: TRBV4-2
D gene: .
clone size: .

CDR3 DNA: TGTGCCACCAGCAGAGTGTTAGTACAACCTATAGGAGAGACCCAGTACTTC
CDR3 protein: CATSRVLVQPIGETQYF
J gene: TRBJ2-5
V gene: TRBV15
D gene: .
clone size: .

CDR3 DNA: TGTGCCTGGAGTCTTTCCGGGACGGTGAACACCGGGGAGCTGTTTTTT
CDR3 protein: CAWSLSGTVNTGELFF
J gene: TRBJ2-2
V gene: TRBV30
D gene: .
clone size: .

CDR3 DNA: TGTGCCAGCAGCTTAGGGGGCCCCGTTACGCAGTATTTT
CDR3 protein: CASSLGGPVTQYF
J gene: TRBJ2-3
V gene: TRBV7-9
D gene: .
clone size: few

CDR3 DNA: TGCGCCAGCAGCTTGTATGACCTCTACGAGCAGTACTTC
CDR3 protein: CASSLYDLYEQYF
J gene: TRBJ2-7
V gene: TRBV5-1
D gene: .
clone size: .

CDR3 DNA: TGTGCCAGCAGTTTAACGACTAGCAGAGATACGCAGTATTTT
CDR3 protein: CASSLTTSRDTQYF
J gene: TRBJ2-3
V gene: TRBV28
D gene: TRBD2
clone size: .

CDR3 DNA: TGCGCCAGCAGCCCATGCTACGAGCAGTACTTC
CDR3 protein: CASSPCYEQYF
J gene: TRBJ2-7
V gene: TRBV4-1
D gene: .
clone size: few

CDR3 DNA: TGTGCCAGCAGTTTGGAGGGGATCTCCAATGAGCAGTTCTTC
CDR3 protein: CASSLEGISNEQFF
J gene: TRBJ2-1
V gene: TRBV28
D gene: .
clone size: .

CDR3 DNA: TGCAGCCACCTGGTCACGGGGGGTTGGGAGCAGTTCTTC
CDR3 protein: CSHLVTGGWEQFF
J gene: TRBJ2-1
V gene: TRBV29-1
D gene: TRBD2
clone size: .

CDR3 DNA: TGTGCCAGCAGGATAAGTAACAGGCTCTACGAGCAGTACTTC
CDR3 protein: CASRISNRLYEQYF
J gene: TRBJ2-7
V gene: TRBV28
D gene: .
clone size: .

CDR3 DNA: TGCAGCGTGGGGGACAGTGCGAATGAAAAACTGTTTTTT
CDR3 protein: CSVGDSANEKLFF
J gene: TRBJ1-4
V gene: TRBV29-1
D gene: TRBD1
clone size: .

CDR3 DNA: TGTGCCAGCAGCACACGGACAGCCTACAATGAGCAGTTCTTC
CDR3 protein: CASSTRTAYNEQFF
J gene: TRBJ2-1
V gene: TRBV7-8
D gene: .
clone size: once

CDR3 DNA: TGTGCCAGCAGCGCGGGACAGGGGAACTACGAGCAGTACTTC
CDR3 protein: CASSAGQGNYEQYF
J gene: TRBJ2-7
V gene: TRBV5-6
D gene: TRBD1
clone size: .

CDR3 DNA: TGTGCCAGCAGTTTTATCGGCGGGACAGGGGGGACCTACGAGCAGTACTTC
CDR3 protein: CASSFIGGTGGTYEQYF
J gene: TRBJ2-7
V gene: TRBV27
D gene: TRBD1
clone size: .

CDR3 DNA: TGTGCCAGCAGTTTTCCCCCCACCCCGGTAATGACAATGAAGCGGGGAAGCGGGGACACTGAAGCTTTCTTT
CDR3 protein: CASSFPPTPVMTMKRGSGDTEAFF
J gene: TRBJ1-1
V gene: TRBV28
D gene: .
clone size: .

CDR3 DNA: TGTGCCAGCAGCTTCCTAGCGGGAGCCTACGAGCAGTACTTC
CDR3 protein: CASSFLAGAYEQYF
J gene: TRBJ2-7
V gene: TRBV7-2
D gene: TRBD2
clone size: .

CDR3 DNA: TGCGCCAGCAGCTTGGATGGCTACGAGCAGTACTTC
CDR3 protein: CASSLDGYEQYF
J gene: TRBJ2-7
V gene: TRBV5-1
D gene: .
clone size: .

CDR3 DNA: TGTGCCACCAGCAACCCCGAATTGGGCGGATACTACAATGAGCAGTTCTTC
CDR3 protein: CATSNPELGGYYNEQFF
J gene: TRBJ2-1
V gene: TRBV15
D gene: .
clone size: .